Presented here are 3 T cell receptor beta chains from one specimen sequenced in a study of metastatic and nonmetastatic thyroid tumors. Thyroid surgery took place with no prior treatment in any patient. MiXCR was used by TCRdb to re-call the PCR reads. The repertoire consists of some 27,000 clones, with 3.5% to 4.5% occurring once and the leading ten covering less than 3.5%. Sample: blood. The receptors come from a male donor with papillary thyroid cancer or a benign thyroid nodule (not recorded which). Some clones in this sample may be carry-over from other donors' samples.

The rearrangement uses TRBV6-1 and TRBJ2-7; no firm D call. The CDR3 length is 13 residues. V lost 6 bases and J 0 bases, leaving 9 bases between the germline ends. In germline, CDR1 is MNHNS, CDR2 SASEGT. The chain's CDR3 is CASRRASSYEQYF. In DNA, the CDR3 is TGTGCCAGCAGACGGGCGAGCTCCTACGAGCAGTACTTC.

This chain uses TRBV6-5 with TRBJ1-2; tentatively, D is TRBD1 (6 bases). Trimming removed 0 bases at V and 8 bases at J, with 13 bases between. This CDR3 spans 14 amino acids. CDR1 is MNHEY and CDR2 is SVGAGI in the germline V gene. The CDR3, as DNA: TGTGCCAGCAGTTACTCTGCCGGGGGCGCGGGCTACACCTTC. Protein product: CASSYSAGGAGYTF.

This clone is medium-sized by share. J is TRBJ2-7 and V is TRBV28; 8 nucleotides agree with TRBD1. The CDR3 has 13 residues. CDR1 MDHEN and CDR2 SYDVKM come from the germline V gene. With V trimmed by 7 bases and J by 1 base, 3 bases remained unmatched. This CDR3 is CASIRQGSYEQYF. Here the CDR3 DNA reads TGTGCCAGCATCCGACAGGGGTCCTACGAGCAGTACTTC.